Below are 21 T cell receptor beta chains sequenced from a single sample in a study of radiation and T cells in renal cell carcinoma. Indicated time point: blood 4 weeks post-SBRT, at nephrectomy. Specified treatment: 15 Gy SBRT to primary tumor, nephrectomy 4 weeks later. TCRdb's table, derived via immunoSEQ multiplex PCR, lists solely in-frame clones and lacks some. The sample shows 80,000 or so clones, nearly 90% of them seen only once. The sample in question was blood, obtained from a patient whose treatment included radiotherapy and nephrectomy. The receptor source for this set is a woman aged 70-85 years with renal cell carcinoma.

The genes are TRBV18 and TRBJ2-7, with TRBD1 identical over 10 bases. The germline gives CDR1 KGHSH, CDR2 LQKENI. This CDR3 is 15 amino acids long. With 3 bases clipped from V and 2 bases from J, the junction kept 4 bases outside the gene matches. The DNA for the CDR3 is TGTGCCAGCTCACCCACGGGACAGGGGACCTACGAGCAGTACTTC. Amino acid sequence: CASSPTGQGTYEQYF. Full variable domain (outside the CDR3, taken from reference TRBV18 and TRBJ2-7): NAGVMQNPRHLVRRRGQEARLRCSPMKGHSHVYWYRQLPEEGLKFMVYLQKENIIDESGMPKERFSAEFPKEGPSILRIQQVVRGDSAAYFCASSPTGQGTYEQYFGPGTRLTVT.

The chain combines TRBV7-2 with TRBJ1-1, with D unresolved. CDR1 is SGHTA and CDR2 is FQGNSA in the germline V gene. This CDR3 contains 11 residues. The ends were cut back, 5 bases at V and 0 bases at J, with 1 base in the middle. The CDR3 DNA sequence: TGTGCCAGCAGCGTGAACACTGAAGCTTTCTTT. Protein sequence: CASSVNTEAFF.

The chain links TRBV5-1 to TRBJ1-1; D is unclear. The ends were cut back, 0 bases at V and 4 bases at J, with 10 bases in the middle. CDR1 SGHRS and CDR2 YFSETQ come from the germline V gene. CDR3 length: 14 amino acids. The DNA for the CDR3 is TGCGCCAGCAGCTTGGCGGCAGGTCTCACTGAAGCTTTCTTT. Protein: CASSLAAGLTEAFF.

This clone has more than one count but fewer than ten. The chain combines TRBV11-2 with TRBJ1-3; TRBD1 matches at 7 bases. Germline lookup yields CDR1 SGHAT and CDR2 FQNNGV. V shed 5 bases and J 2 bases; nucleotides not matched to a gene: 9. The CDR3 totals 16 residues. The CDR3 DNA sequence: TGTGCCAGCAGCACGGACAGGTTCTCTACTGGAAACACCATATATTTT. Its translation: CASSTDRFSTGNTIYF.

This clone was counted a single time. In DNA, the CDR3 is TGCAGCGTTGAAGATCGGGGGGGCTATGGCTACACCTTC. Translating it yields CSVEDRGGYGYTF. V usage is TRBV29-1 and J usage is TRBJ1-2; weak D call: TRBD1 (5 bases). The V end lost 0 bases, the J end lost 4 bases, and 9 bases lay between the germline ends. The CDR3 contains 13 residues. The germline V gene encodes CDR1 SQVTM and CDR2 ANQGSEA. Filled out from reference TRBV29-1 and TRBJ1-2, the complete variable domain reads SAVISQKPSRDICQRGTSLTIQCQVDSQVTMMFWYRQQPGQSLTLIATANQGSEATYESGFVIDKFPISRPNLTFSTLTVSNMSPEDSSIYLCSVEDRGGYGYTFGSGTRLTVV.

V gene TRBV14 combines with J gene TRBJ2-3, with D unresolved. The germline V and J ends were trimmed by 4 bases and 10 bases, with 15 bases remaining between them. CDR3 length: 13 residues. CDR1 SGHDN and CDR2 FVKESK come from the germline V gene. CDR3 protein: CASSPSPGNPQYF. The CDR3 region has the DNA TGTGCCAGCAGCCCTTCGCCTGGGAACCCGCAGTATTTT.

This clone was counted only a few times. This chain uses TRBV4-1 with TRBJ2-3, with D maybe TRBD2 (5 bases). The CDR3 spans 14 residues. The germline CDR1 and CDR2 sequences are MGHRA and YSYEKL. V lost 3 bases to trimming and J lost 2 bases, with 9 bases between them. For the CDR3, the DNA is TGCGCCAGCAGCCACGGAGGTTACACAGATACGCAGTATTTT. It is translated as CASSHGGYTDTQYF.

This clone has a single count. The chain is built from TRBV10-2 and TRBJ1-6; no clear D. V was pared by 0 bases and J by 9 bases, with 6 bases between. The CDR3 sequence is 13 residues long. Germline-derived CDR1 and CDR2 are WSHSY and SAAADI. The CDR3 DNA is TGCGCCAGCAGTGAGTCGACCGGTTCACCCCTCCACTTT. The encoded protein is CASSESTGSPLHF.

Written as DNA, the CDR3 is TGTGCCAGCAGCTTCGACAGGGGGATACAAGAGACCCAGTACTTC. This translates into CASSFDRGIQETQYF. The genes are TRBV5-4 and TRBJ2-5, with 9 bases matching TRBD1. This CDR3 comprises 15 residues. The V gene's germline CDR1 is SGHNT and CDR2 YYREEE (reference sequence). J was trimmed by 2 bases and V by 2 bases; bases with no gene match: 4.

V is TRBV30 and J is TRBJ2-3; 11 bases are shared with TRBD2. CDR1 and CDR2 from the germline V gene are GTSNPN and SVGIG (reference sequence). Germline trimming cut 0 bases from V and 1 base from J; bases unmatched to any gene: 3. There are 16 residues in the CDR3. The CDR3 DNA follows: TGTGCCTGGAGTGTACCACTAGCGGGGGGCACAGATACGCAGTATTTT. Its protein product is CAWSVPLAGGTDTQYF. The whole variable domain, filled in from reference TRBV30 and TRBJ2-3, reads SQTIHQWPATLVQPVGSPLSLECTVEGTSNPNLYWYRQAAGRGLQLLFYSVGIGQISSEVPQNLSASRPQDRQFILSSKKLLLSDSGFYLCAWSVPLAGGTDTQYFGPGTRLTVL.

This chain connects TRBV15 to TRBJ1-2, with a tentative D call TRBD1 (5 bases). The CDR3 spans 16 residues. Germline V CDR1 and CDR2: LNHNV, YYDKDF (reference sequence). V was clipped by 4 bases and J by 6 bases, with 21 bases between them. The CDR3 nucleotides are TGTGCCACCAGCACTGGGTATGGGACCCCGCTCGATGGCTACACCTTC. Translation gives CATSTGYGTPLDGYTF.

This clone occurred a few times. This chain uses TRBV30 with TRBJ1-5; tentatively, D is TRBD1 (6 bases). This CDR3 region has 13 residues. Trimming removed 4 bases at V and 5 bases at J, with 12 bases between. Per germline, CDR1 GTSNPN and CDR2 SVGIG (reference sequence). The CDR3 bases are TGTGCCTGGACTACAGGGTTAGATCAGCCCCAGCATTTT. Translated: CAWTTGLDQPQHF.

The V call is TRBV28, the J call TRBJ1-3, with D uncertain. V lost 2 bases and J 0 bases, leaving 8 bases between the germline ends. The CDR3 is 15 amino acids. Germline-derived CDR1 and CDR2 are MDHEN and SYDVKM. DNA for the CDR3: TGTGCCAGCAGTTTAGGCATTTTCTCTGGAAACACCATATATTTT. Its translation is CASSLGIFSGNTIYF.

This clone has more than one count but fewer than ten. This CDR3 is CSARVNYGYTF. In DNA form, the CDR3 reads TGCAGTGCTAGAGTTAACTATGGCTACACCTTC. The chain joins TRBV20-1 to TRBJ1-2; D not certain. V lost 1 base to trimming and J lost 1 base, with 1 base between them. The CDR3 totals 11 residues. Germline CDR1 DFQATT, CDR2 SNEGSKA (reference sequence).

This chain joins TRBV19 and TRBJ1-1; no firm D call. The V gene lost 3 bases and the J gene lost 5 bases, with 10 bases spanning the gap. CDR3 length: 13 residues. CDR1 LNHDA and CDR2 SQIVND come from the germline V gene (reference sequence). Here the CDR3 reads CASSIFGLTEAFF. The CDR3 nucleotides are TGTGCCAGTAGTATTTTTGGGTTGACTGAAGCTTTCTTT.

This chain uses TRBV2 with TRBJ1-2; possible D gene TRBD1, 5 bases. There are 13 residues in the CDR3. CDR1 SNHLY and CDR2 FYNNEI come from the germline V gene. Between the trimmed V and J ends, which lost 5 bases and 4 bases, there was a span of 11 bases. CDR3 nucleotide sequence: TGTGCCAGCAGTAGGACAATGACCTATGGCTACACCTTC. Translation: CASSRTMTYGYTF.

The gene calls are TRBV7-9 and TRBJ1-6; 7 bases map to TRBD1. With 6 bases clipped from V and 4 bases from J, the junction kept 9 bases outside the gene matches. The CDR3 contains 16 residues. Germline lookup yields CDR1 SEHNR and CDR2 FQNEAQ (reference sequence). DNA for the CDR3: TGTGCCAGCAGATCAAACCCGGGACAGTATAATTCACCCCTCCACTTT. This gives the protein CASRSNPGQYNSPLHF.

Worth noting for this clone: At the DNA level, this CDR3 is encoded by other sequences in the same sample as well. The rearrangement links TRBV5-6 to TRBJ1-1; tentative D call: TRBD1 (6 bases). Trimming removed 3 bases from V and 9 bases from J, with 9 bases in between. Germline CDR1 is SGHDT and CDR2 is YYEEEE. The CDR3 consists of 11 residues. The chain's CDR3 is CASSYRDKAFF. CDR3 in DNA: TGTGCCAGCAGCTACCGGGACAAAGCTTTCTTT.

A few counts support this clone. The chain links TRBV9 to TRBJ1-1, with D uncertain. Germline V gives CDR1 SGDLS, CDR2 YYNGEE. The CDR3 runs to 14 residues. V lost 0 bases to trimming and J lost 1 base, with 7 bases between them. This chain's CDR3 is CASSVGPTNTEAFF. CDR3 nucleotides: TGTGCCAGCAGCGTAGGGCCGACGAACACTGAAGCTTTCTTT. Together with reference TRBV9 and TRBJ1-1, the CDR3 gives the full variable domain: DSGVTQTPKHLITATGQRVTLRCSPRSGDLSVYWYQQSLDQGLQFLIQYYNGEERAKGNILERFSAQQFPDLHSELNLSSLELGDSALYFCASSVGPTNTEAFFGQGTRLTVV.

V and J are TRBV5-6 and TRBJ2-7, with 9 bases matching TRBD1. Germline lookup yields CDR1 SGHDT and CDR2 YYEEEE. Losses at the gene ends were 1 base for V and 3 bases for J; bases not matched to a gene: 2. The CDR3 has 14 residues. The CDR3 sequence is CASSLTGQGYEQYF. The CDR3 DNA reads TGTGCCAGCAGCTTGACGGGACAGGGCTACGAGCAGTACTTC.

The chain links TRBV30 to TRBJ2-7; 10 nucleotides line up with TRBD1. This CDR3 comprises 15 residues. Per the germline V gene, CDR1 is GTSNPN and CDR2 is SVGIG (reference sequence). J was trimmed by 2 bases and V by 8 bases; bases with no gene match: 12. CDR3 coding DNA: TGTGCCCGGTCAGGGGGGGACAGGGGAACCTACGAGCAGTACTTC. Encoded protein: CARSGGDRGTYEQYF.